This T cell receptor beta chain was identified in a study of a mutant IDH1 vaccine in newly diagnosed glioma. Study context: Vaccine dosing followed radiotherapy by 4-6 weeks, or accompanied temozolomide cycles.

Clones were read by immunoSEQ multiplex PCR, and TCRdb kept only the in-frame ones, dropping some. In the table there are 88,000 or so clones, roughly 85% of which are singletons. The sample's time point: week 23, last vaccination. One vaccine dose held 300 ug of mutant IDH1 20-mer peptide and came with topical imiquimod. This clone has only a few counts. What it binds is unknown. The CDR3 is made up of 14 amino acids. The V gene's germline CDR1 is MNHNS and CDR2 SASEGT. The V end was cut by 7 bases, the J end by 2 bases, with 14 bases between. The clonotype was recovered from a man aged 25 to 40 with glioma. Some clones in this sample may be carry-over from other donors' samples. Sequencing was performed on PBMCs, taken from a glioma patient whose treatment included an IDH1 peptide vaccine. The chain uses TRBV6-1 and TRBJ1-1; D might be TRBD1 (6 bases). CDR3 in DNA: TGTGCCAGCACAGGACAGCTATCAAACACTGAAGCTTTCTTT. This translates into CASTGQLSNTEAFF.